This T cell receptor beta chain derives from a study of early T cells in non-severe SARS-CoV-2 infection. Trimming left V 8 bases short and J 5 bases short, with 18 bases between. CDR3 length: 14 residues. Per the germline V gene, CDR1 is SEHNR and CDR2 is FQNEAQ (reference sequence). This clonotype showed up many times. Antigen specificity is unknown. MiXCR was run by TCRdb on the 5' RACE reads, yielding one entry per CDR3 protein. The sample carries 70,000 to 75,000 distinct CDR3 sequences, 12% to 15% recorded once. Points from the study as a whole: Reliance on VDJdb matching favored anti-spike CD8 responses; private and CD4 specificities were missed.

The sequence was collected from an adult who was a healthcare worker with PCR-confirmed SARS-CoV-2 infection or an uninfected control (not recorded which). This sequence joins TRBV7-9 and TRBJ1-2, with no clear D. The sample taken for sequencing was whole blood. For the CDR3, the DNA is TGTGCCAGCCGGCACACCGGTGGGGAGTATGGCTACACCTTC. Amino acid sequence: CASRHTGGEYGYTF.